The 11 T cell receptor beta chains listed next were all sequenced from one sample in a study of T cells after yellow fever vaccination. One entry per CDR3 protein results from TCRdb running MiXCR on the 5' RACE reads. The sample consists of 340,000 or so distinct CDR3 sequences, about 12% of them appearing once. Material: CD4+ T cells sorted from PBMCs, obtained 15 days after the yellow fever booster vaccination. The receptors stem from a man aged 18-30 years who received the YFV17D yellow fever vaccine.

This clonotype was picked up a small number of times. The chain employs TRBV5-5 and TRBJ2-1, with D possibly called TRBD1 or TRBD2 (5 bases each). This CDR3 spans 15 amino acids. Looked up from germline, CDR1 is SGHKS and CDR2 is YYEKEE (reference sequence). Trimming took off 5 bases at V and 2 bases at J, with 14 bases between the two ends. The CDR3 spells CASRTGTETYNEQFF. For the CDR3, the DNA is TGTGCCAGCAGGACCGGGACGGAGACCTACAATGAGCAGTTCTTC.

DNA for the CDR3: TGTGCCAGCAGCCCCAGACAGGGTCAGGAAGATACGCAGTATTTT. Translated, it gives CASSPRQGQEDTQYF. The chain carries TRBV12-3 or TRBV12-4 and TRBJ2-3; TRBD1 matches at 7 bases. V shed 6 bases and J 5 bases; nucleotides not matched to a gene: 11. This CDR3 has 15 amino acids.

The gene calls are TRBV29-1 and TRBJ2-3, with 9 bases that match TRBD1. V was clipped by 5 bases and J by 0 bases; unmatched bases: 15. This CDR3 region has 18 residues. The V gene's germline CDR1 is SQVTM and CDR2 ANQGSEA. The CDR3 nucleotides are TGCAGCGTTCGACGGGACAGGGAGATACACTCTAGCACAGATACGCAGTATTTT. It encodes CSVRRDREIHSSTDTQYF.

This clonotype turned up a few times. J is TRBJ2-7 and V is TRBV5-1, with TRBD1 identical over 10 bases. This CDR3 has 15 residues. Germline CDR1 and CDR2: SGHRS and YFSETQ. V shed 0 bases, J shed 7 bases, and the junction held 7 bases outside the gene matches. CDR3 nucleotides: TGCGCCAGCAGCTTGGATGGGACAGGGGAGGAAGAGCAGTACGTC. Translation: CASSLDGTGEEEQYV.

This clonotype occurred a few times. In nucleotides, the CDR3 is TGTGCCAGCAGCTTGGCCCAGCGGGGTGCTTCAGAGACCCAGTACTTC. Translating it yields CASSLAQRGASETQYF. J is TRBJ2-5 and V is TRBV5-5; 7 bases fit TRBD2. Looked up from germline, CDR1 is SGHKS and CDR2 is YYEKEE (reference sequence). The CDR3 sequence is 16 residues long. With 0 bases clipped from V and 4 bases from J, the junction kept 9 bases outside the gene matches.

There are a few counts of this clonotype. The gene calls are TRBV28 and TRBJ1-6; D unclear. This CDR3 is 11 amino acids long. Trimming shortened V by 6 bases and J by 8 bases, and 5 bases separated the two germline ends. The germline V gene encodes CDR1 MDHEN and CDR2 SYDVKM. CDR3 bases: TGTGCCAGCAGCTCCGATTCACCCCTCCACTTT. Translated, it gives CASSSDSPLHF.

This clonotype was recorded a few times. The chain links TRBV7-3 to TRBJ1-2, with D perhaps TRBD1 (6 bases). V shed 5 bases and J shed 5 bases, with 12 bases lying between them. This CDR3 has 13 amino acids. Germline CDR1 reads SGHTA; CDR2 reads FQGTGA. The CDR3 loop is CASSRDRTYGYTF. CDR3 nucleotides: TGTGCCAGCAGCCGTGACAGGACTTATGGCTACACCTTC.

The rearrangement links TRBV2 to TRBJ1-5, with TRBD1 as a possible D gene (5 bases). V was shortened by 7 bases and J by 4 bases, with 11 bases between the two germline ends. In germline, CDR1 is SNHLY, CDR2 FYNNEI. The CDR3 contains 13 residues. CDR3 DNA: TGTGCCAGCAATCGAGAGGGGAATCAGCCCCAGCATTTT. Its protein is CASNREGNQPQHF.

The chain employs TRBV10-3 and TRBJ2-7; a possible D gene is TRBD2 (7 bases). Trimming stripped 8 bases from V and 3 bases from J, with 17 bases between. Germline-derived CDR1 and CDR2 are ENHRY and SYGVKD. The CDR3 covers 14 residues. The CDR3 nucleotides read TGTGCCATCGGGGGGGCAGCGGCGATCTACGAGCAGTACTTC. As protein: CAIGGAAAIYEQYF.

There are many counts of this clonotype. V is TRBV7-2 and J is TRBJ1-6; D is ambiguous. The CDR3 covers 13 residues. The V and J ends lost 5 bases and 2 bases respectively, with 4 bases between them. The germline V gene encodes CDR1 SGHTA and CDR2 FQGNSA. CDR3 in amino acids: CASSPTYNSPLHF. The CDR3 DNA sequence: TGTGCCAGCAGCCCCACCTATAATTCACCCCTCCACTTT.

The chain recombines TRBV7-3 with TRBJ1-1, with D unclear. The CDR3 has 13 amino acids. Germline V lookup: CDR1 SGHTA, CDR2 FQGTGA. V gave up 2 bases and J gave up 2 bases, with 6 bases separating them. The CDR3 nucleotides read TGTGCCAGCAGCTTATTGTATAACACTGAAGCTTTCTTT. This translates into CASSLLYNTEAFF.